Listed below are T cell receptor beta chains from one sample, sequenced in a study of identical twins. TCRdb reprocessed the 5' RACE reads via MiXCR and lists one record per CDR3 protein. The sample holds over 600,000 distinct CDR3 sequences, over 20% seen once. The sample was also reused in another study, on T cells expressing NK-cell markers.

The material sequenced was PBMCs. These receptors were taken from a woman younger than 35 in good health. Both conserved end residues are part of each CDR3.

V gene | CDR3 protein
TRBV20-1 | CSAASSGRSYNEQFF
TRBV5-1 | CASSSQSGHTDTQYF
TRBV9 | CASSVATSSADTQYF
TRBV20-1 | CCAREYRSGANTGELFF
TRBV7-8 | CASSAGTPQTQYF
TRBV7-2 | CASSQWTSADTQYF
TRBV24-1 | CATSDSGLETQYF
TRBV24-1 | CATSAFGSKTQYF
TRBV4-2 | CASSQDWRAQYQETQYF
TRBV3-1 | CASSQGRGVGYTF
TRBV7-8 | CASSLSRLGQGLAKNIQYF
TRBV6-2/TRBV6-3 | CASRQGGSEQFF
TRBV10-1 | CASSGAIYF
TRBV29-1 | CSVARDRPPYEQYF
TRBV20-1 | CSAIGGVNTEAFF
TRBV20-1 | CSARVSGMGNEQFF
TRBV3-1 | CASKAGQNTGELFF
TRBV6-1 | CASSDYRGGRTTDTQYF
TRBV20-1 | CSAREGGQMNTEAFF
TRBV4-3 | CANLRGGGYGYTF
TRBV20-1 | CSATTGGELSGNTIYF
TRBV5-1 | CASSLLGLNTEAFF
TRBV20-1 | CSARDTGGTHTDTQYF
TRBV20-1 | CSAPRGYEQYF
TRBV10-3 | CAARTGTAADEAFF
TRBV28 | CASSFGVGWTEAFF
TRBV5-1 | CASSLLGGVSDEQFF
TRBV4-3 | CASSQEVSLGAFF
TRBV5-6 | CASSLVLTSGVSYEQYF
TRBV6-5 | CASSYRGRVNYGYTF
TRBV10-1 | CASSGTGKGEQYF
TRBV10-3 | CAIRAREGMTDQETQYF
TRBV5-6 | CASSWYSGRATYEQYF
TRBV10-3 | CAISDRRKKTYNEQFF
TRBV9 | CASSLRGDVSEQYF
TRBV20-1 | CSASLGTKTDTQYF
TRBV20-1 | CSATSMSGGAGEQFF
TRBV11-2 | CASSSHRTSLRGGEQFF
TRBV4-3 | CASSQAATSGSPYEQYF
TRBV7-2 | CASSLVSGGGETQYF
TRBV5-1 | CASSSVGVQETQYF
TRBV2 | CASTWDSMNTEAFF
TRBV9 | CASSVSQGYNEQFF
TRBV7-8 | CASSKIQSQETQYF
TRBV7-2 | CASTFEWTSREQYF
TRBV12-3/TRBV12-4 | CASSPRGPELFF
TRBV2 | CASRGANFEPQHF